This TCR beta chain was observed in a study of cytomegalovirus exposure and HLA in healthy donors. The trim removed 2 bases at V and 4 bases at J, leaving 5 bases unmatched. The CDR3 loop spans 15 amino acids. The V gene's germline CDR1 is SGDLS and CDR2 YYNGEE. It was healthy bone marrow donors who served as donors. PCR used 60 Vbeta primers and 13 Jbeta primers. This table comes from immunoSEQ multiplex PCR, and its TCRdb copy is limited to in-frame clones, with some not included. The sample has about 96,000 clones, around four fifths seen once; the top ten hold about 7%. The chain employs TRBV9 and TRBJ1-2, with TRBD1 matching over 10 bases. The material sequenced was PBMCs. The TCR originated in a man over 45 in good health and CMV-seropositive. CDR3 amino acids: CASSVGQGVPYGYTF. The DNA for the CDR3 is TGTGCCAGCAGCGTTGGACAGGGGGTACCCTATGGCTACACCTTC.